This T cell receptor beta chain was obtained from a study of T-cell memory formation after mild COVID-19. This CDR3 is built from 17 residues. J lost 0 bases, V lost 6 bases, and 9 bases had no gene match. Germline CDR1 SGHAT, CDR2 FQNNGV. TCRdb called the 5' RACE reads again in MiXCR, with one record for every CDR3 protein. The sample lists hundreds of thousands of distinct CDR3 sequences; roughly 20% were seen once. V gene TRBV11-2 combines with J gene TRBJ2-7; 12 positions agree with TRBD1. The receptor was derived from an adult woman who had mild COVID-19 (a few samples of this study predate the infection). Cell type and time point are not known. The material sequenced was PBMCs or a T cell subset sorted from them (not recorded which). The CDR3 here is CASSPGTGGLISYEQYF. CDR3 bases: TGTGCCAGCAGTCCCGGGACAGGGGGCTTGATCTCCTACGAGCAGTACTTC.